This paragraph reports one TCR beta chain. This CDR3 comprises 14 residues. V shed 4 bases and J 5 bases; nucleotides not matched to a gene: 7. The germline gives CDR1 MNHNS, CDR2 SASEGT. CD4+CD25+CD127- Tregs, CD4+CD25- non-Tregs, CD4 and CD8 cells were sorted. The data were taken from a study of Tregs in tolerant kidney transplant recipients. The protocol was immunoSEQ multiplex PCR, while the TCRdb copy is restricted to in-frame clones and leaves out a portion. The sample lists 200,000 to 300,000 clones, 84% occurring once. The sequenced sample consisted of CD4+ T cells from blood. The sequence was collected from a human donor in good health. The chain employs TRBV6-1 and TRBJ2-5; TRBD2 matches at 7 bases. In DNA form, the CDR3 reads TGTGCCAGCAGTGGGAGGACTAGATGGGAGACCCAGTACTTC. This gives the protein CASSGRTRWETQYF.